The clone carrying this T cell receptor (beta chain) was seen at least ten times. Its antigen remains unidentified. These data belong to a study of OX40 agonist ivuxolimab in advanced cancers. Notes on the study in general: Relative to CD4+, CD8+ T cells held more expanded clones on average.

The CDR3 is 16 residues long. V lost 2 bases to trimming and J lost 5 bases; unmatched junction nucleotides: 6. CDR1 ENHRY and CDR2 SYGVKD come from the germline V gene. Clones were sequenced by immunoSEQ multiplex PCR, and TCRdb holds only the in-frame ones, with some missing. Of approximately 40,000 clones listed, 65% to 90% are singletons. The source of this sequence is an adult with an advanced solid tumor such as melanoma, head and neck, liver or kidney cancer. Specimen: CD4+ or CD8+ T cells sorted from blood, collected in a trial of the OX40 agonist ivuxolimab. The chain carries TRBV10-3 and TRBJ1-1, with 12 bases matching TRBD1. CDR3 loop: CAISEGTGGRGTEAFF. In nucleotides, the CDR3 is TGTGCCATCAGTGAGGGGACAGGGGGCCGCGGAACTGAAGCTTTCTTT.